The next 16 T cell receptor beta chains were all read from a single sample in a study of T cell repertoires in cytomegalovirus infection. MiXCR, applied by TCRdb to the reads, yields one record per CDR3 protein. The table has hundreds of thousands of distinct CDR3 sequences, roughly 30% seen once. No antigens are known for them. The source material was cultured CD8+ T cells from PBMCs, sampled from culture after CMV antigen stimulation. Source of these receptors: a human donor in good health (CMV status not recorded). Some clones in this sample may be carry-over from other donors' samples.

The rearrangement links TRBV5-6 to TRBJ2-2; D perhaps matches TRBD2 (5 bases). The V gene lost 0 bases and the J gene lost 10 bases, with 7 bases spanning the gap. Germline loops: CDR1 SGHDT, CDR2 YYEEEE. This CDR3 is 12 amino acids long. The CDR3 coding sequence is TGTGCCAGCAGCTTGGATAGCGCGGAGCTGTTTTTT. It yields the protein CASSLDSAELFF.

The chain employs TRBV6-5 and TRBJ2-3, with a weak D call TRBD1 (8 bases). CDR1 and CDR2 from the germline V gene are MNHEY and SVGAGI. V gave up 5 bases and J gave up 0 bases, with 15 bases separating them. This CDR3 contains 16 residues. The CDR3 sequence: CASSAQGDYSTDTQYF. DNA for the CDR3: TGTGCCAGCAGTGCACAGGGGGACTATAGCACAGATACGCAGTATTTT.

The rearrangement uses TRBV6-6 and TRBJ2-6; 9 bases fit TRBD1. Trimming at V came to 2 bases and at J to 0 bases, leaving 2 bases not matched to a gene. This CDR3 comprises 17 residues. Germline V lookup: CDR1 MNHNY, CDR2 SVGAGI (reference sequence). For the CDR3, the DNA is TGTGCCAGCAGTTACGGGACAGGGCCCTCTGGGGCCAACGTCCTGACTTTC. Translated: CASSYGTGPSGANVLTF.

The sample holds many counts of this clonotype. CDR3 sequence (DNA): TGTGCCAGCATCGTCAGGGGGCAGGTCGGGGAGCTGTTTTTT. This sequence encodes CASIVRGQVGELFF. This chain uses TRBV12-3 or TRBV12-4 with TRBJ2-2; 8 bases fit TRBD1. Trimming cost V 7 bases and J 7 bases; bases outside gene matches: 8. The CDR3 has 14 residues.

This clonotype was picked up many times. The rearrangement joins TRBV7-2 to TRBJ2-7; 9 nucleotides line up with TRBD1. Trimming took 5 bases from V and 5 from J; bases not matched to a gene: 7. CDR1 is SGHTA and CDR2 is FQGNSA in the germline V gene. CDR3 length equals 14 residues. CDR3 sequence: CASSPGQGIHEQYV. Here the CDR3 DNA reads TGTGCCAGCAGCCCGGGACAGGGAATCCACGAGCAGTACGTC.

There are many counts of this clonotype. The V gene is TRBV11-3, the J gene TRBJ1-4; D not resolved. This CDR3 contains 12 residues. Germline CDR1 SGHNT, CDR2 YENEEA. V was pared by 4 bases and J by 6 bases, with 6 bases between. CDR3 loop: CASSSGDEKLFF. The CDR3 coding sequence is TGTGCCAGCAGCTCGGGTGATGAAAAACTGTTTTTT.

The rearrangement links TRBV5-1 to TRBJ2-1; 7 positions match TRBD1. V lost 4 bases, J lost 2 bases, and 6 bases stayed unmatched. This CDR3 comprises 15 residues. Germline-derived CDR1 and CDR2 are SGHRS and YFSETQ. CDR3 sequence: CASSVDRVPYNEQFF. CDR3 nucleotide sequence: TGCGCCAGCAGCGTTGACAGGGTACCCTACAATGAGCAGTTCTTC.

This clonotype has only one observation. The chain employs TRBV12-5 and TRBJ1-1; 9 bases are a match to TRBD1. The V gene end was trimmed by 3 bases and the J gene end by 5 bases; junction bases not matched to a gene: 4. There are 14 residues in the CDR3. Germline V gene sequence: CDR1 LGHNT, CDR2 FRNRAP. The CDR3 reads CASGLGQGMTEAFF. CDR3 coding DNA: TGTGCTAGTGGTTTAGGACAGGGGATGACTGAAGCTTTCTTT.

The V gene is TRBV28, the J gene TRBJ1-5; D gene ambiguous. Between the trimmed V and J ends, which lost 6 bases and 4 bases, there was a span of 13 bases. This CDR3 comprises 14 residues. Germline V gene data show CDR1 as MDHEN and CDR2 as SYDVKM. The CDR3 loop is CASRWASDNQPQHF. The CDR3 DNA is TGTGCCAGCAGATGGGCCTCCGATAATCAGCCCCAGCATTTT.

The V gene is TRBV29-1, the J gene TRBJ2-5; D may be TRBD1 or TRBD2 (5 bases each). V was cut by 3 bases and J by 7 bases, with 15 bases left in between. The CDR3 spans 13 residues. CDR1 and CDR2 (germline): SQVTM, ANQGSEA. The CDR3 here is CSVEEADNWTQYF. In DNA form, the CDR3 reads TGCAGCGTTGAGGAAGCGGACAATTGGACCCAGTACTTC. The full variable domain, with the rest looked up from reference TRBV29-1 and TRBJ2-5, is SAVISQKPSRDICQRGTSLTIQCQVDSQVTMMFWYRQQPGQSLTLIATANQGSEATYESGFVIDKFPISRPNLTFSTLTVSNMSPEDSSIYLCSVEEADNWTQYFGPGTRLLVL.

For this clonotype: One end of the junction does not line up with germline, which may come from a read error. The CDR3 sequence: CASSQEGGTNQPQHF. The CDR3 region has the DNA TGTGCCAGCAGCCAAGAGGGGGGTACAAATCAGCCCCAGCATTTT. The chain joins TRBV4-1 to TRBJ1-5; tentative D call: TRBD1 (6 bases). The CDR3 covers 15 residues. Germline lookup yields CDR1 MGHRA and CDR2 YSYEKL.

This clonotype was observed many times. The chain recombines TRBV12-3 or TRBV12-4 with TRBJ2-3; 8 bases align to TRBD1. The CDR3 spans 14 residues. The junction had 4 bases not matched to a gene; V was cut back by 3 bases and J by 5 bases. CDR3 in DNA: TGTGCCAGCAGTTTCGGCAGGGGGCAAGATACGCAGTATTTT. Amino acid sequence: CASSFGRGQDTQYF.

There are many counts of this clonotype. The J gene is TRBJ2-3, the V gene TRBV7-8; either TRBD1 or TRBD2 may supply D (5 bases each). The CDR3 sequence is 16 residues long. Deletions cut 5 bases from V and 1 base from J, with 16 bases between. Germline values: CDR1 SGHVS, CDR2 FQNEAQ. The CDR3 region is CASSIEDIGGTDTQYF. In DNA, the CDR3 is TGTGCCAGCAGCATCGAGGACATCGGGGGCACAGATACGCAGTATTTT.

This clonotype was found a few times. This chain links TRBV12-5 with TRBJ2-2, with D hard to call. Trimming removed 7 bases at V and 3 bases at J, with 15 bases between. CDR3 length equals 15 residues. CDR1 and CDR2 from the germline V gene are LGHNT and FRNRAP. In nucleotides, the CDR3 is TGTGCTAGTGTTACAGACTCCCCGTACACCGGGGAGCTGTTTTTT. It codes for CASVTDSPYTGELFF.

The chain recombines TRBV20-1 with TRBJ2-7; possible D gene TRBD1, 7 bases. The CDR3 contains 16 residues. Trimming took off 3 bases at V and 4 bases at J, with 22 bases between the two ends. Germline V gene sequence: CDR1 DFQATT, CDR2 SNEGSKA (reference sequence). The CDR3 sequence is CSASLCRGPGGYEQYV. The CDR3 DNA reads TGCAGTGCTAGTTTGTGCCGGGGGCCAGGGGGATACGAGCAGTACGTC.

As concerns this clonotype: A read error is possible here, since a much larger clone lies one base away. The J gene is TRBJ2-7, the V gene TRBV7-2, with TRBD2 as a possible D gene (7 bases). The CDR3 totals 16 residues. CDR1 and CDR2 (germline): SGHTA, FQGNSA. CDR3 DNA: TGTGCCACCAGCTTAGACGGGGGGCTGCTCAACTACGAGCAGTACTTC. It encodes CATSLDGGLLNYEQYF.